A selection of T cell receptor beta chains follows, all from one sample in a study of blood T cell repertoires in COVID-19. Here immunoSEQ multiplex PCR was the method, and the copy in TCRdb shows in-frame clones only, minus some. The repertoire holds approximately 100,000 clones, with approximately 87% as singletons. Sequencing was performed on peripheral blood. The origin of the receptors is a woman between 55 and 75 years old with acute or convalescent COVID-19. Both conserved end residues are part of each CDR3. The D gene is left open where the match is weak. Clone size, where shown, is once, few, many, or a class for clones that have expanded.

j_gene	abundance	v_gene	d_gene	CDR3nt	CDR3aa
TRBJ2-5	NA	TRBV5-5	NA	TGTGCCAGCAGCTTGCCGTCAGAACGAGAGACCCAGTACTTC	CASSLPSERETQYF
TRBJ2-6	NA	TRBV28	TRBD1	TGTGCCAGCGGACAGGTGGTGGGGGCCAACGTCCTGACTTTC	CASGQVVGANVLTF
TRBJ1-5	NA	TRBV10-2	TRBD1	TGCGCCAGCAGCCTGGGACAGGGGAATCAGCCCCAGCATTTT	CASSLGQGNQPQHF
TRBJ2-1	NA	TRBV4-2	TRBD2	TGTGCCAGCAGCCAAGAGCTCCCCAGAGCGGGGGCTGAATACAATGAGCAGTTCTTC	CASSQELPRAGAEYNEQFF
TRBJ1-2	few	TRBV7-9	NA	TGTGCCAGCAGCTTAGCCGACTATGGCTACACCTTC	CASSLADYGYTF
TRBJ2-3	NA	TRBV4-3	TRBD2	TGCGCCAGCAGCCGGACACTAGCGGGGGGTACAGATACGCAGTATTTT	CASSRTLAGGTDTQYF
TRBJ2-2	NA	TRBV27	NA	TGTGCCAGCAGCCGGGGCACCGGGGAGCTGTTTTTT	CASSRGTGELFF
TRBJ2-6	NA	TRBV5-4	TRBD1	TGTGCCAGCAGCCTTCGGACAGGGAGGTCTGGGGCCAACGTCCTGACTTTC	CASSLRTGRSGANVLTF
TRBJ2-1	NA	TRBV18	NA	TGTGCCAGCTCACCTTGGAGAACCCCGAGGGATGAGCAGTTCTTC	CASSPWRTPRDEQFF
TRBJ1-1	NA	TRBV18	TRBD1	TGTGCCAGCTCACCCGGGTCGGCAGGGGGCCTCGCTTTCTTT	CASSPGSAGGLAFF
TRBJ1-6	NA	TRBV3-1/TRBV3-2	TRBD1	TGTGCCAGCAGTATTACAGGGGGGGATTCACCCCTCCACTTT	CASSITGGDSPLHF
TRBJ1-2	NA	TRBV5-4	NA	TGTGCCAGCAGCTTGAAGGTGGAGGGGAGCTATGGCTACACCTTC	CASSLKVEGSYGYTF
TRBJ1-3	NA	TRBV10-3	TRBD1	TGTGCCATCAGTGAGGGACAGGCAAAAATCTCTGGAAACACCATATATTTT	CAISEGQAKISGNTIYF
TRBJ2-5	NA	TRBV24-1	NA	TGTGCCACCAGTGGTGGCGGGGCCGAGACCCAGTACTTC	CATSGGGAETQYF
TRBJ1-3	NA	TRBV2	NA	TGTGCCAGCAGTGTGGGCCGGGGAAACACCATATATTTT	CASSVGRGNTIYF
TRBJ2-3	few	TRBV4-1	NA	TGCGCCAGCAGCCCTGTCAGCGGAGATACGCAGTATTTT	CASSPVSGDTQYF
TRBJ2-3	NA	TRBV4-3	TRBD2	TGCGCCAGCAGCCAGACTAGCTTCACAGATACGCAGTATTTT	CASSQTSFTDTQYF
TRBJ1-1	NA	TRBV10-3	TRBD1	TGTGCCATCACTCGGACAGGGGAGAAAAACACTGAAGCTTTCTTT	CAITRTGEKNTEAFF
TRBJ2-1	NA	TRBV6-2/TRBV6-3	TRBD2	TGTGCCAGCAGTTCCTCGGGACTAGGCCTACATGAGCAGTTCTTC	CASSSSGLGLHEQFF
TRBJ2-3	NA	TRBV7-6	TRBD2	TGTGCCAGCAGCGCACCGGGACTAGCGGGGGGAGGCGCAGATACGCAGTATTTT	CASSAPGLAGGGADTQYF
TRBJ1-1	NA	TRBV5-6	TRBD1	TGTGCCAGCAGCGCACTGGACAGGGCTCCGGGGGCTTTCTTT	CASSALDRAPGAFF
TRBJ2-3	NA	TRBV4-3	TRBD2	TGCGCCAGCAGCCAAGGGCTGGCTAGCGGGAGGTATAGAGATACGCAGTATTTT	CASSQGLASGRYRDTQYF
TRBJ2-7	NA	TRBV12-5	TRBD1	TGTGCTAGTGGTTTGGGGGACAGGCGTGAGCAGTACTTC	CASGLGDRREQYF
TRBJ1-1	NA	TRBV11-2	TRBD1	TGTGCCAGCAGCCTTGGGACAGACTTTCGGGACGCTTTCTTT	CASSLGTDFRDAFF
TRBJ2-1	NA	TRBV7-3	NA	TGTGCCAGCAGCCAAGCAGGGGGGCCTAGGAATGAGCAGTTCTTC	CASSQAGGPRNEQFF
TRBJ1-4	NA	TRBV5-1	NA	TGCGCCAGCAGCCCCACCGGGGATCATGAAAAACTGTTTTTT	CASSPTGDHEKLFF
TRBJ2-3	NA	TRBV19	TRBD2	TGTGCCAGTAAATTCATGGGCGGGGGGTCCCATACGCAGTATTTT	CASKFMGGGSHTQYF
TRBJ2-7	NA	TRBV3-1/TRBV3-2	NA	TGTGCCAGCAGCTCCAGCTACGAGCAGTACTTC	CASSSSYEQYF
TRBJ1-5	NA	TRBV29-1	TRBD1	TGCAGCGTTATACAGGGGACGGGTCAGCCCCAGCATTTT	CSVIQGTGQPQHF
TRBJ1-1	NA	TRBV18	TRBD1	TGTGCCAGCTCAACCGGGACAGGGGGTAACACTGAAGCTTTCTTT	CASSTGTGGNTEAFF
TRBJ1-2	NA	TRBV7-2	NA	TGTGCCAGCAGCTTAGAAGTGGGGCACTATGGCTACACCTTC	CASSLEVGHYGYTF
TRBJ2-7	NA	TRBV24-1	TRBD1	TGTGCCACCAGTGGGACAGGGGACACCACCTACGAGCAGTACTTC	CATSGTGDTTYEQYF
TRBJ1-1	NA	TRBV6-5	TRBD1	TGTGCCAGCAGTTATGGAAGGACAGGGTCGGACTCTGAAGCTTTCTTT	CASSYGRTGSDSEAFF
TRBJ2-2	NA	TRBV6-5	TRBD2	TGTGCCAGCAAAGCTAGCGGCTTGCACGAGCTGTTTTTT	CASKASGLHELFF
TRBJ2-7	NA	TRBV18	NA	TGTGCCAGCTCACCAAGGGAGAGGGAGTTCTACGAGCAGTACTTC	CASSPREREFYEQYF
TRBJ2-1	NA	TRBV9	NA	TGTGCCAGCAGCGCGACATCTGAGCAGTTCTTC	CASSATSEQFF
TRBJ2-2	NA	TRBV19	NA	TGTGCCAGTAAGGTCTCGGGGGTGCCCGGGGAGCTGTTTTTT	CASKVSGVPGELFF
TRBJ1-2	once	TRBV6-6	TRBD1	TGTGCCAGCAGCTCCGGACAGGGGGGTAGCTATGGCTACACCTTC	CASSSGQGGSYGYTF
TRBJ2-7	NA	TRBV7-2	TRBD2	TGTGCCAGCAGCTTCACCGGGACTAGCGGGATCGAGCAGTACTTC	CASSFTGTSGIEQYF
TRBJ1-4	NA	TRBV18	NA	TGTGCCAGCTCACCACTAACAGGTGACCTTGAAAAACTGTTTTTT	CASSPLTGDLEKLFF
TRBJ1-3	few	TRBV9	NA	TGTGCCAGCAGGCCAAGTGGGGGCAGTGGAAACACCATATATTTT	CASRPSGGSGNTIYF
TRBJ1-5	NA	TRBV6-1	NA	TGTGCCAGCAGTGACAGGATCGGCCAGCCCCAGCATTTT	CASSDRIGQPQHF
TRBJ2-3	NA	TRBV29-1	NA	TGCAGCGTTCAAACTAGCACAGATACGCAGTATTTT	CSVQTSTDTQYF
TRBJ1-1	NA	TRBV7-9	NA	TGTGCCAGCAGGGCTGAGCCCCGACGAGGCACTGAAGCTTTCTTT	CASRAEPRRGTEAFF
TRBJ1-6	once	TRBV7-8	NA	TGTGCCAGCAGCCAAGAGGGATCCGGCCGCGTCAACCTCCACTTT	CASSQEGSGRVNLHF
TRBJ1-2	once	TRBV14	NA	TGTGCCAGCAGCCAAGATTCCAGGGGTAATGCCTTTCGTGGCTACACCTTC	CASSQDSRGNAFRGYTF
TRBJ1-1	NA	TRBV19	NA	TGTGCCAGTAGTATCGGGGGTAATGTTGGAGGGACTGAAGCTTTCTTT	CASSIGGNVGGTEAFF
TRBJ1-1	NA	TRBV4-1	NA	TGCGCCAGCAGGGGGCCCAAGGGCACTGAAGCTTTCTTT	CASRGPKGTEAFF
TRBJ1-2	NA	TRBV28	NA	TGTGCCAGCGGGGCCGGAACCTTCTATGGCTACACCTTC	CASGAGTFYGYTF
TRBJ2-7	few	TRBV7-9	NA	TGTGCCAGCAGCTTAGGGGGCTACCTAGGCGGCGAGCAGTACTTC	CASSLGGYLGGEQYF
TRBJ2-5	NA	TRBV10-3	NA	TGTGCCATCAGTGAGACACCGCCAGAGACCCAGTACTTC	CAISETPPETQYF
TRBJ2-3	NA	TRBV28	TRBD2	TGTGCCAGCCTCCAAGCGGGAGGGCCCTCAGATACGCAGTATTTT	CASLQAGGPSDTQYF